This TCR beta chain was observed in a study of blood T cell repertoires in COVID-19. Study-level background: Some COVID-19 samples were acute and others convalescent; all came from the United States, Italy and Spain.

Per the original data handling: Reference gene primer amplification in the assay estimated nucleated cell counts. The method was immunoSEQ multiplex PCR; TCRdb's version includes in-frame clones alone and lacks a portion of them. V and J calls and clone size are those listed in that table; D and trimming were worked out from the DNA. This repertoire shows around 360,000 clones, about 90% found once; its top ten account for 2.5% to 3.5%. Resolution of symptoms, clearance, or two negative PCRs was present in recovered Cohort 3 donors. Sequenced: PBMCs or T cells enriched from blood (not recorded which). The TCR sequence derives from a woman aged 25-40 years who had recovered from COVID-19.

CDR3 protein: CASSLVRGTEAFF. In DNA, the CDR3 is TGTGCCAGCAGTTTAGTAAGGGGCACTGAAGCTTTCTTT. The chain has TRBV12-3 or TRBV12-4 and TRBJ1-1, with D tentatively TRBD1 (5 bases). The CDR3 is 13 amino acids. The V end lost 1 base, the J end lost 4 bases, and 7 bases lay between the germline ends.